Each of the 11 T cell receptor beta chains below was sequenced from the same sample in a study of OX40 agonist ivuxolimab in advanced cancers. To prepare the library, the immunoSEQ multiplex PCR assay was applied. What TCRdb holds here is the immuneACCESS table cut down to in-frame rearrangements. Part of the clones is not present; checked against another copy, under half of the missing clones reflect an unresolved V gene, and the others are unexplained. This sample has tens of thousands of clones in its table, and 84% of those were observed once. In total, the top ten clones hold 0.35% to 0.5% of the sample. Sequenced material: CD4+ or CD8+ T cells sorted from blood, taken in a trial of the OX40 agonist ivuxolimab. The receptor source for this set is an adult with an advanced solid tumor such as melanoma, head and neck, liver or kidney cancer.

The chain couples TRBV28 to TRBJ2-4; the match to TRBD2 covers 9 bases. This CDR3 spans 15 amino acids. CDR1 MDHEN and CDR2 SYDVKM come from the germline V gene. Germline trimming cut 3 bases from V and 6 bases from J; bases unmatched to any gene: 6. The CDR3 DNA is TGTGCCAGCAGTTTGATTAGCGGGGGCACAAACATTCAGTACTTC. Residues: CASSLISGGTNIQYF.

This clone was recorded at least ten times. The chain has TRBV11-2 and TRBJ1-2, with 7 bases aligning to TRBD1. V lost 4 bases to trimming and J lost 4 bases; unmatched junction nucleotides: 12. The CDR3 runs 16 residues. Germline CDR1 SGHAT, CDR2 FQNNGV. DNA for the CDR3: TGTGCCAGCAGCTCTCTCGCGACAGGGCTCGGCTATGGCTACACCTTC. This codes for CASSSLATGLGYGYTF.

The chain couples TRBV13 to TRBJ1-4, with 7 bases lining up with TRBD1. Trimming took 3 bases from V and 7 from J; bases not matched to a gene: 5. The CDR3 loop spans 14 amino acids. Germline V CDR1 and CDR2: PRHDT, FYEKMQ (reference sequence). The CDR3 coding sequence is TGTGCCAGCAGCTTCCGACAGGGTGGTGAAAAACTGTTTTTT. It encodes CASSFRQGGEKLFF.

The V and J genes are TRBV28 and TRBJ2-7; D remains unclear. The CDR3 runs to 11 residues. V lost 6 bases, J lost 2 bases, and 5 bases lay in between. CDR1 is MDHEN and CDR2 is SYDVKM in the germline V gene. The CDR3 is CASSPAYEQYV. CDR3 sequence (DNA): TGTGCCAGCAGCCCAGCCTACGAGCAGTACGTC.

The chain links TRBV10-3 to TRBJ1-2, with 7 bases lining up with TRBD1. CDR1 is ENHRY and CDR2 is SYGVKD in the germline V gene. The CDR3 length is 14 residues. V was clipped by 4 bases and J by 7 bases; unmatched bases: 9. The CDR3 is CAISAAGQIGGYTF. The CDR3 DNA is TGTGCCATCAGTGCGGCGGGACAGATCGGTGGCTACACCTTC.

The CDR3 sequence is CASSYPRGEQYF. CDR3 nucleotides: TGCGCCAGCAGCTATCCTAGGGGCGAGCAGTACTTC. This chain uses TRBV5-1 with TRBJ2-7, with a weak D call TRBD1 (5 bases). This CDR3 is 12 amino acids long. The germline V gene encodes CDR1 SGHRS and CDR2 YFSETQ. Trimming took 3 bases from V and 6 from J, leaving 10 bases between them.

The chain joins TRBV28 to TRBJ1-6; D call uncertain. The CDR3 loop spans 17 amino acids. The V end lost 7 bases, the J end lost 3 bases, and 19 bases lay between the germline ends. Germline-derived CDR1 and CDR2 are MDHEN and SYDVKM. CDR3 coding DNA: TGTGCCAGCATTACCGTGAAGGGCGAGTTCTATAATTCACCCCTCCACTTT. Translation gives CASITVKGEFYNSPLHF. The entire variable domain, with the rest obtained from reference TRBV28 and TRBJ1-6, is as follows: DVKVTQSSRYLVKRTGEKVFLECVQDMDHENMFWYRQDPGLGLRLIYFSYDVKMKEKGDIPEGYSVSREKKERFSLILESASTNQTSMYLCASITVKGEFYNSPLHFGNGTRLTVT.

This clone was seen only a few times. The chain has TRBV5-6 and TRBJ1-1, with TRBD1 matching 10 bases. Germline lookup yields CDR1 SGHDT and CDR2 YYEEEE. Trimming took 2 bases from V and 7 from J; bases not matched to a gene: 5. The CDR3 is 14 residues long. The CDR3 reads CASSFDRGQGEAFF. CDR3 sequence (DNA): TGTGCCAGCAGCTTCGACAGGGGGCAAGGTGAAGCTTTCTTT.

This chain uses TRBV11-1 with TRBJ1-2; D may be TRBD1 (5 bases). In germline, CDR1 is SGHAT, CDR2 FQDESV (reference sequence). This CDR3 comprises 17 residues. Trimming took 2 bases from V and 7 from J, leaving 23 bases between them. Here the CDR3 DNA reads TGTGCCAGCAGCTTACGCGGGACCTGGGGTACTCGGTCTGGCTACACCTTC. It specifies CASSLRGTWGTRSGYTF.

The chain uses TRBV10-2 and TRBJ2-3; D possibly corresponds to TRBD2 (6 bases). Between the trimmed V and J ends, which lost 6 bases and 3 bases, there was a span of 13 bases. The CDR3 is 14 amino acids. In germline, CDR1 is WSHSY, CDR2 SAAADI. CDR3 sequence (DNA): TGCGCCAGCAGCCGGGACTCTAGAACAGATACGCAGTATTTT. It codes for CASSRDSRTDTQYF.

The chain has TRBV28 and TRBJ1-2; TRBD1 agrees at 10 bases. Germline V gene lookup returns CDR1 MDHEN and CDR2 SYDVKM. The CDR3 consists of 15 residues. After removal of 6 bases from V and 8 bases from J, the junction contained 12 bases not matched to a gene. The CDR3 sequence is CASRSSGTGVKGYTF. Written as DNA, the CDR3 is TGTGCCAGCAGATCCTCCGGGACAGGGGTAAAGGGCTACACCTTC.